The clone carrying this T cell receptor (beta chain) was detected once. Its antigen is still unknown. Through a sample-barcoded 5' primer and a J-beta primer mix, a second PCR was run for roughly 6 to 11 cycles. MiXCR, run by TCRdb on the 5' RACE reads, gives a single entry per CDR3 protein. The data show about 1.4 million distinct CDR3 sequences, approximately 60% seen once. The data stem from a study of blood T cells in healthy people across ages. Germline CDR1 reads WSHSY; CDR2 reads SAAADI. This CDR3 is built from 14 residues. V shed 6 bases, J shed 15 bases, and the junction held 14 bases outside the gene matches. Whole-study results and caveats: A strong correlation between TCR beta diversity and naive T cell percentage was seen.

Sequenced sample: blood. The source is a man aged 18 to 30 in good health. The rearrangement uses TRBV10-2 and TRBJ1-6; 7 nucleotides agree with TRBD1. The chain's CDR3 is CASRGTALGSDLHF. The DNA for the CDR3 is TGCGCCAGCAGGGGGACAGCCCTAGGGAGTGACCTCCACTTT.